This record concerns one T cell receptor (beta chain) sequence. V trimming: 0 bases; J trimming: 4 bases; junction bases outside the gene matches: 5. The CDR3 has 16 residues. Germline values: CDR1 LGHDT, CDR2 YNNKEL (reference sequence). This entry is derived from a study of blood T cell repertoires in COVID-19. At the level of the study: The analysed material was cDNA or gDNA that came from T cells, B-cell-depleted T cells, or PBMCs.

Using immunoSEQ multiplex PCR, the repertoire was profiled, and TCRdb retains in-frame clones only, with some absent. In the table there are some 200,000 clones, 70% to 90% of which are singletons. This TCR was sampled from a man in his forties or fifties who had recovered from COVID-19. The chain links TRBV3-1 (or the pseudogene TRBV3-2) to TRBJ2-4; 8 bases are a match to TRBD2. The sample comprised peripheral blood. The CDR3 DNA reads TGTGCCAGCAGCCAAGATCCCGGGACTAGAAAAAACATTCAGTACTTC. Translated, it gives CASSQDPGTRKNIQYF.